The clone carrying this T cell receptor beta chain was picked up one time. Time point denoted: sample taken at primary tumor resection. Frozen PBMC, nontumor lung or tumor provided whole RNA, which was sequenced unsorted. The data are from a study of spatial heterogeneity in lung cancer. This CDR3 has 16 amino acids. The V and J ends lost 3 bases and 0 bases, in that order; junction bases with no gene match: 8. Germline CDR1 is GTSNPN and CDR2 is SVGIG (reference sequence). From the 5' RACE reads, TCRdb called clonotypes with MiXCR, one entry per CDR3 protein. The sample consists of tens of thousands of distinct CDR3 sequences, under 25% of them appearing once.

Sequenced here: PBMCs, sampled at surgery. The chain uses TRBV30 and TRBJ1-5; 7 bases match TRBD1. This clonotype was sampled from a male donor with early-stage non-small cell lung cancer. The CDR3 DNA reads as TGTGCCTGGAGGCAGGGGGGGCGATATAGCAATCAGCCCCAGCATTTT. The encoded protein is CAWRQGGRYSNQPQHF.